A single sample is the source of the 20 T cell receptor beta chains below, sequenced in a study of PD-L1 blockade in urothelial cancer. Profiled with immunoSEQ multiplex PCR; TCRdb holds only in-frame clones, not every one. Of tens of thousands of clones detected, 85% to 90% appear once; the ten largest clones hold 1.5% to 2%. The time point denotes: pretreatment peripheral blood. The sample consisted of PBMCs, taken around atezolizumab (anti-PD-L1) treatment. The receptors here all came from a man in his sixties with urothelial cancer.

The chain couples TRBV29-1 to TRBJ1-5; no reliable D call. Germline V gives CDR1 SQVTM, CDR2 ANQGSEA. The CDR3 runs 15 residues. The DNA of the CDR3 is TGCATCTCACTCCCTCGTGACGGCCCTGCCAGGAATTTGCATTTT. Translation gives CISLPRDGPARNLHF.

The chain uses TRBV5-4 and TRBJ2-2; 14 nucleotides agree with TRBD2. Trimming cost V 4 bases and J 8 bases; bases outside gene matches: 1. The CDR3 is 14 residues long. The germline gives CDR1 SGHNT, CDR2 YYREEE (reference sequence). The CDR3, as DNA: TGTGCCAGCAGCCGGACTAGCGGGAGGGGGGAGCTGTTTTTT. Protein: CASSRTSGRGELFF.

This chain connects TRBV10-3 to TRBJ2-7; possibly TRBD1 for D (6 bases). The CDR3 is 16 residues long. In germline, CDR1 is ENHRY, CDR2 SYGVKD. V was shortened by 4 bases and J by 2 bases, with 18 bases between the two germline ends. The CDR3 DNA is TGTGCCATCAGTGGGGGAGTGGGACAAGAACCCTACGAGCAGTACTTC. Its protein product is CAISGGVGQEPYEQYF.

DNA for the CDR3: TGTGCCAGCAGCTTAGACAGGAGAGACGCTTTCTTT. Its protein is CASSLDRRDAFF. V and J are TRBV7-2 and TRBJ1-1, with a weak D call TRBD1 (5 bases). Germline CDR1 and CDR2: SGHTA and FQGNSA. The V end was cut by 1 base, the J end by 11 bases, with 11 bases between. The CDR3 runs to 12 residues.

The V gene is TRBV4-2, the J gene TRBJ2-7; 11 bases line up with TRBD2. The CDR3 contains 16 residues. Germline V CDR1 and CDR2: LGHNA, YNFKEQ. J was trimmed by 3 bases and V by 2 bases; bases with no gene match: 6. The CDR3 loop is CASSQRLLAGVYEQYF. DNA of the CDR3: TGTGCCAGCAGCCAACGATTACTAGCGGGAGTCTACGAGCAGTACTTC.

This sequence joins TRBV18 and TRBJ1-1; D ambiguous. The CDR3 covers 17 residues. V was pared by 5 bases and J by 9 bases, with 28 bases between. Germline CDR1 is KGHSH and CDR2 is LQKENI. The CDR3, as DNA: TGTGCCAGCTCATCAATCGCTGGGCAGGCCACACAAGAAAAAGCTTTCTTT. Encoded protein: CASSSIAGQATQEKAFF.

This clone came up once. The rearrangement links TRBV7-3 to TRBJ2-1; 7 bases are a match to TRBD2. V gave up 2 bases and J gave up 10 bases; unmatched junction bases: 5. Germline CDR1 reads SGHTA; CDR2 reads FQGTGA. The CDR3 is made up of 13 amino acids. CDR3 in amino acids: CASSLWGGREQFF. CDR3 in DNA: TGTGCCAGCAGCTTATGGGGGGGGAGGGAGCAGTTCTTC.

The V call is TRBV2, the J call TRBJ1-5, with D possibly matching TRBD1 (6 bases). In germline, CDR1 is SNHLY, CDR2 FYNNEI. This CDR3 contains 15 residues. V was shortened by 3 bases and J by 3 bases, with 12 bases between the two germline ends. This CDR3 reads CASSDFRGANQPQHF. DNA of the CDR3: TGTGCCAGCAGTGATTTTCGGGGGGCCAATCAGCCCCAGCATTTT.

In its sample, this clone was seen a few times. V and J are TRBV4-3 and TRBJ1-1; D remains ambiguous. Trimming stripped 3 bases from V and 1 base from J, with 12 bases between. This CDR3 spans 15 amino acids. Germline CDR1 reads LGHNA; CDR2 reads YSLEER. Here the CDR3 reads CASSQNPYGNTEAFF. The CDR3 DNA is TGCGCCAGCAGCCAGAATCCGTACGGGAACACTGAAGCTTTCTTT.

The chain links TRBV7-2 to TRBJ2-1; 9 bases agree with TRBD2. The J segment lost 2 bases and the V segment lost 7 bases, leaving 12 bases of the junction unmatched. CDR1 and CDR2 (germline): SGHTA, FQGNSA. CDR3 length: 17 residues. The CDR3 DNA is TGTGCCAGCACCAAAGGCAGCGGGGGGAACCCCTACAATGAGCAGTTCTTC. It translates to CASTKGSGGNPYNEQFF.

The CDR3: CASSYSGTSFGELFF. The CDR3 region has the DNA TGTGCCAGCAGTTACTCAGGGACTAGCTTCGGGGAGCTGTTTTTT. The chain is built from TRBV6-5 and TRBJ2-2, with 9 positions matching TRBD2. Germline V CDR1 and CDR2: MNHEY, SVGAGI. Trimming removed 0 bases from V and 7 bases from J; junction bases left unmatched: 3. This CDR3 contains 15 residues.

The chain recombines TRBV29-1 with TRBJ2-7, with TRBD1 matching over 8 bases. V shed 1 base, J shed 5 bases, and the junction held 10 bases outside the gene matches. Looked up from germline, CDR1 is SQVTM and CDR2 is ANQGSEA. The CDR3 contains 15 residues. CDR3 DNA sequence: TGCAGCGTTGAAGGGGGTGGCCAGGGGGCTCACGAGCAGTACTTC. It translates to CSVEGGGQGAHEQYF.

This rearrangement joins TRBV9 to TRBJ2-7; TRBD2 agrees at 8 bases. With 4 bases clipped from V and 4 bases from J, the junction kept 7 bases outside the gene matches. The CDR3 length is 14 residues. Per the germline V gene, CDR1 is SGDLS and CDR2 is YYNGEE. The CDR3 region has the DNA TGTGCCAGCAGCTCCGGGACTAGTTGGTACGAGCAGTACTTC. Amino acids: CASSSGTSWYEQYF.

The V call is TRBV4-2, the J call TRBJ1-3; no firm D call. V dropped 4 bases and J dropped 3 bases, with 7 bases sitting between them. Germline V gene sequence: CDR1 LGHNA, CDR2 YNFKEQ. CDR3 length: 13 amino acids. The CDR3 reads CASSPRSGNTIYF. CDR3 bases: TGTGCCAGCAGCCCAAGGAGTGGAAACACCATATATTTT.

This chain uses TRBV29-1 with TRBJ1-1; D is possibly TRBD1 (6 bases). V was shortened by 7 bases and J by 1 base, with 19 bases between the two germline ends. CDR1 is SQVTM, CDR2 ANQGSEA, per germline. The CDR3 contains 15 residues. In DNA, the CDR3 is TGCAGCGGGGAAAGGGGGGGCGTCGGGAACACTGAAGCTTTCTTT. This sequence encodes CSGERGGVGNTEAFF.

This rearrangement joins TRBV7-2 to TRBJ2-7; D gene unclear. The CDR3 length is 16 residues. Between the trimmed V and J ends, which lost 5 bases and 0 bases, there was a span of 17 bases. Germline-derived CDR1 and CDR2 are SGHTA and FQGNSA. CDR3 sequence (DNA): TGTGCCAGCAGCCGTACCGCAGGTTGGTCCTCCTACGAGCAGTACTTC. It is translated as CASSRTAGWSSYEQYF.

The rearrangement uses TRBV4-2 and TRBJ2-1; 10 positions match TRBD2. Per germline, CDR1 LGHNA and CDR2 YNFKEQ. V trimming: 2 bases; J trimming: 9 bases; junction bases outside the gene matches: 19. The CDR3 covers 19 residues. The CDR3 is CASSQLGSGGTLTRGEQFF. For the CDR3, the DNA is TGTGCCAGCAGCCAATTGGGTAGCGGGGGGACCCTGACTAGGGGTGAGCAGTTCTTC.

This clone was seen once. The chain is built from TRBV9 and TRBJ2-7; D is possibly TRBD2 (6 bases). In germline, CDR1 is SGDLS, CDR2 YYNGEE. Trimming stripped 0 bases from V and 2 bases from J, with 18 bases between. The CDR3 loop spans 17 amino acids. CDR3 region: CASSVGLVGSGTYEQYF. The CDR3 DNA is TGTGCCAGCAGCGTAGGGTTAGTTGGTAGCGGAACCTACGAGCAGTACTTC.

The chain carries TRBV28 and TRBJ1-1; the D gene is possibly TRBD1 (6 bases). The CDR3 has 14 amino acids. Germline CDR1 and CDR2: MDHEN and SYDVKM. Trimming stripped 4 bases from V and 0 bases from J, with 9 bases between. The CDR3 region has the DNA TGTGCCAGCAGTTGGCAGGGGCTGAACACTGAAGCTTTCTTT. Its translation: CASSWQGLNTEAFF.

The V and J genes are TRBV4-2 and TRBJ2-3; tentative D call: TRBD2 (5 bases). Between the trimmed V and J ends, which lost 8 bases and 2 bases, there was a span of 14 bases. The CDR3 length is 14 residues. The germline gives CDR1 LGHNA, CDR2 YNFKEQ. The CDR3 nucleotides read TGTGCCAGCGGGAGCGGCCGGCCCACAGATACGCAGTATTTT. Translating gives CASGSGRPTDTQYF.